The T cell receptor beta chain under discussion was sequenced for a study of graft-versus-host responses after intestinal transplantation. As for the study in general: Recipients obtained multivisceral, liver-intestinal, or isolated intestinal transplants. Every recipient underwent anti-thymocyte globulin induction, then tacrolimus and steroids for around three years.

Clones were read by immunoSEQ multiplex PCR, and TCRdb kept only the in-frame ones, dropping some. The sample lists more than 50,000 clones; under 90% were seen once. General study findings and limits: Investigators detected GvH clones in recipient marrow, with some emerging earlier in ileum or blood.

Notes on this clone: Its antigen is currently unknown.

The CDR3 spans 13 residues. CDR1 MNHNS and CDR2 SASEGT come from the germline V gene. From the graft tissue, intraepithelial and lamina propria lymphocytes were released through processing. The sample was ileum tissue, taken around 350 days after transplant. The clonotype comes from a human patient who received an intestinal transplant, so some T cells may come from the graft donor. This chain joins TRBV6-1 and TRBJ2-5, with a possible D match to TRBD2 (5 bases). Judging by the DNA end, TRBJ2-7 fits better; the J call may be wrong. The CDR3 coding sequence is TGTGCCAGCAGTGATTCGGGGTTGAACGAGCAGTACTTC. Translation: CASSDSGLNEQYF.